One sample yielded the 26 T cell receptor beta chains listed below, sequenced in a study of PD-L1 blockade in urothelial cancer. TCRdb's copy holds only in-frame clones and misses some; the assay was immunoSEQ multiplex PCR. The table has tens of thousands of clones, around 91% seen once. Specified time point: pretreatment peripheral blood. This specimen was PBMCs, taken around atezolizumab (anti-PD-L1) treatment. The source is a man aged 60 to 69 with urothelial cancer.

This clone has just one count. This sequence joins TRBV11-2 and TRBJ2-7; 14 bases line up with TRBD2. With V trimmed by 6 bases and J by 6 bases, 7 bases remained unmatched. The CDR3 extends over 15 amino acids. CDR1 is SGHAT, CDR2 FQNNGV, per germline. The CDR3 bases are TGTGCCAGCAGAAGACTAGCGGGAGGGCCTAGCGAGCAGTACTTC. Translated: CASRRLAGGPSEQYF.

J is TRBJ2-3 and V is TRBV19; 9 nucleotides match TRBD1. The J segment lost 2 bases and the V segment lost 8 bases, leaving 14 bases of the junction unmatched. Germline V gives CDR1 LNHDA, CDR2 SQIVND (reference sequence). There are 17 residues in the CDR3. Here the CDR3 DNA reads TGTGCCAGTTCAAGAGGGGCAGACAGGGGGGACACAGATACGCAGTATTTT. Translated: CASSRGADRGDTDTQYF. Looking up the rest from reference TRBV19 and TRBJ2-3 gives the full variable domain: DGGITQSPKYLFRKEGQNVTLSCEQNLNHDAMYWYRQDPGQGLRLIYYSQIVNDFQKGDIAEGYSVSREKKESFPLTVTSAQKNPTAFYLCASSRGADRGDTDTQYFGPGTRLTVL.

This chain uses TRBV9 with TRBJ2-7, with TRBD2 identical over 8 bases. The germline V gene encodes CDR1 SGDLS and CDR2 YYNGEE. The V gene end was trimmed by 3 bases and the J gene end by 2 bases; junction bases not matched to a gene: 7. The CDR3 consists of 15 residues. The CDR3 sequence: CASSGGLDSTYEQYF. CDR3 nucleotide sequence: TGTGCCAGCAGCGGGGGACTAGACTCAACCTACGAGCAGTACTTC.

This rearrangement joins TRBV18 to TRBJ2-3; 13 bases map to TRBD2. The V gene end was trimmed by 5 bases and the J gene end by 0 bases; junction bases not matched to a gene: 5. CDR1 and CDR2 (germline): KGHSH, LQKENI. This CDR3 is built from 17 residues. The CDR3 loop is CASSSGTSGASTDTQYF. The CDR3 region has the DNA TGTGCCAGCTCATCCGGGACTAGCGGGGCTAGCACAGATACGCAGTATTTT.

The J gene is TRBJ2-2, the V gene TRBV28, with D perhaps matching TRBD1 (6 bases). Per germline, CDR1 MDHEN and CDR2 SYDVKM. Trimming took off 7 bases at V and 1 base at J, with 7 bases between the two ends. The CDR3 runs to 13 residues. For the CDR3, the DNA is TGTGCCAGCAAGGGACAGAACACCGGGGAGCTGTTTTTT. Translating gives CASKGQNTGELFF.

This rearrangement joins TRBV30 to TRBJ2-7; TRBD1 might be the D (6 bases). This CDR3 region has 12 residues. Per the germline V gene, CDR1 is GTSNPN and CDR2 is SVGIG (reference sequence). V dropped 8 bases and J dropped 2 bases, with 13 bases sitting between them. Here the CDR3 reads CAQKTGPYEQYF. CDR3 in DNA: TGTGCCCAGAAGACAGGTCCCTACGAGCAGTACTTC.

The chain is built from TRBV5-1 and TRBJ2-1; TRBD2 agrees at 7 bases. The length of the CDR3 is 14 residues. V shed 8 bases and J 1 base; nucleotides not matched to a gene: 6. CDR1 is SGHRS, CDR2 YFSETQ, per germline. Here the CDR3 reads CASIRDYSYNEQFF. The CDR3 DNA reads TGCGCCAGTATTCGGGACTATTCCTACAATGAGCAGTTCTTC.

The genes are TRBV19 and TRBJ1-5, with TRBD1 as a possible D gene (6 bases). Trimming shortened V by 5 bases and J by 0 bases, and 14 bases separated the two germline ends. This CDR3 region has 16 residues. Per the germline V gene, CDR1 is LNHDA and CDR2 is SQIVND (reference sequence). The CDR3 bases are TGTGCCAGTAGTCCGTTGACAGGATATAGCAATCAGCCCCAGCATTTT. Translating gives CASSPLTGYSNQPQHF.

The gene calls are TRBV7-2 and TRBJ1-2; TRBD1 aligns across 8 bases. V gave up 3 bases and J gave up 4 bases; unmatched junction bases: 4. Germline V lookup: CDR1 SGHTA, CDR2 FQGNSA. The CDR3 has 14 residues. CDR3 sequence: CASSFDRGGYGYTF. As DNA, the CDR3 is TGTGCCAGCAGCTTCGACAGGGGTGGCTATGGCTACACCTTC. The full variable domain, rest sourced from reference TRBV7-2 and TRBJ1-2, is GAGVSQSPSNKVTEKGKDVELRCDPISGHTALYWYRQSLGQGLEFLIYFQGNSAPDKSGLPSDRFSAERTGGSVSTLTIQRTQQEDSAVYLCASSFDRGGYGYTFGSGTRLTVV.

The chain links TRBV6-6 to TRBJ2-7; a possible D gene is TRBD2 (5 bases). Germline V lookup: CDR1 MNHNY, CDR2 SVGAGI (reference sequence). The CDR3 length is 11 residues. Trimming shortened V by 5 bases and J by 7 bases, and 9 bases separated the two germline ends. CDR3 residues: CASSQEEEQYF. CDR3 sequence (DNA): TGTGCCAGCAGTCAGGAGGAAGAGCAGTACTTC.

The CDR3 coding sequence is TGTGCCAGCAGGCTCGGGGGGCTTAGCACAGATACGCAGTATTTT. This translates into CASRLGGLSTDTQYF. J is TRBJ2-3 and V is TRBV28, with a weak D call TRBD2 (7 bases). Trimming removed 6 bases from V and 0 bases from J, with 13 bases in between. This CDR3 contains 15 residues. The germline CDR1 and CDR2 sequences are MDHEN and SYDVKM.

V and J are TRBV5-5 and TRBJ2-3, with 7 bases lining up with TRBD2. V lost 1 base, J lost 0 bases, and 5 bases stayed unmatched. The CDR3 totals 16 residues. CDR1 is SGHKS, CDR2 YYEKEE, per germline (reference sequence). CDR3 in amino acids: CASSLPLAASTDTQYF. CDR3 nucleotides: TGTGCCAGCAGCTTGCCCCTAGCGGCTAGCACAGATACGCAGTATTTT.

The J gene is TRBJ2-2, the V gene TRBV4-1; TRBD1 might be the D (5 bases). Trimming cost V 5 bases and J 6 bases, with 16 bases left between them. The CDR3 is 15 amino acids. Germline V gene sequence: CDR1 MGHRA, CDR2 YSYEKL. CDR3 in DNA: TGCGCCAGCAGCGGCACTTGGGGCGCCGCCGGGGAGCTGTTTTTT. Encoded protein: CASSGTWGAAGELFF.

V is TRBV4-2 and J is TRBJ2-7; D is perhaps TRBD2 (5 bases). Trimming removed 4 bases from V and 2 bases from J, with 12 bases in between. CDR3 length: 14 amino acids. From germline, CDR1 is LGHNA and CDR2 YNFKEQ. DNA of the CDR3: TGTGCCAGCAGCCGAAAGAGGGAAACCTACGAGCAGTACTTC. Residues: CASSRKRETYEQYF.

The V and J genes are TRBV4-2 and TRBJ2-4; tentatively, D is TRBD2 (6 bases). The CDR3 has 16 amino acids. Trimming took 2 bases from V and 7 from J, leaving 18 bases between them. The germline V gene has CDR1 LGHNA and CDR2 YNFKEQ. CDR3 protein: CASSQLEGSAGNIQYF. The CDR3 DNA follows: TGTGCCAGCAGCCAACTGGAGGGGTCAGCCGGGAACATTCAGTACTTC.

The chain has TRBV5-6 and TRBJ2-7; TRBD1 matches 7 bases. The V gene end was trimmed by 2 bases and the J gene end by 12 bases; junction bases not matched to a gene: 8. The CDR3 is 12 amino acids. Germline V lookup: CDR1 SGHDT, CDR2 YYEEEE. The CDR3 nucleotides read TGTGCCAGCAGCTTCGGGACAGAGGGTTCGTACTTC. Its protein is CASSFGTEGSYF.

The chain is built from TRBV11-3 and TRBJ2-1; TRBD1 matches 7 bases. Unmatched junction bases numbered 4, after V lost 5 bases and J lost 0 bases. The CDR3 loop spans 15 amino acids. CDR1 and CDR2 from the germline V gene are SGHNT and YENEEA. In DNA, the CDR3 is TGTGCCAGCAGCAAGGACAGGAGCTCCTACAATGAGCAGTTCTTC. This codes for CASSKDRSSYNEQFF.

CDR3 nucleotide sequence: TGTGCCAGCAGTCCTAAATGGGGGGAAGGGGAACTGTTTTTT. It encodes CASSPKWGEGELFF. The genes are TRBV6-1 and TRBJ1-4; TRBD1 is a possible D gene (5 bases). Per germline, CDR1 MNHNS and CDR2 SASEGT. The CDR3 extends over 14 amino acids. The V gene lost 5 bases and the J gene lost 12 bases, with 19 bases spanning the gap.

The V gene is TRBV5-1, the J gene TRBJ1-5; D possibly corresponds to TRBD1 (5 bases). CDR1 is SGHRS, CDR2 YFSETQ, per germline. The CDR3 is made up of 13 amino acids. The germline V and J ends were trimmed by 4 bases and 5 bases, with 10 bases remaining between them. The CDR3 region is CASSLQGDQPQHF. The CDR3 nucleotides are TGCGCCAGCAGCCTCCAGGGCGATCAGCCCCAGCATTTT.

J is TRBJ1-2 and V is TRBV5-1; possibly TRBD1 for D (6 bases). This CDR3 spans 13 amino acids. Trimming stripped 0 bases from V and 6 bases from J, with 9 bases between. CDR1 and CDR2 (germline): SGHRS, YFSETQ. The CDR3 coding sequence is TGCGCCAGCAGCTTGGGCGGGGGCGATGGCTACACCTTC. This encodes CASSLGGGDGYTF.

This clone turned up a few times. The chain carries TRBV2 and TRBJ2-7; D gene uncertain. Per germline, CDR1 SNHLY and CDR2 FYNNEI. This CDR3 has 11 residues. With 3 bases removed from V and 2 bases from J, the gap between germline ends came to 2 bases. The CDR3 coding sequence is TGTGCCAGCAGTGACGCCTACGAGCAGTACTTC. It yields the protein CASSDAYEQYF. Full variable domain (rest looked up from reference TRBV2 and TRBJ2-7): EPEVTQTPSHQVTQMGQEVILRCVPISNHLYFYWYRQILGQKVEFLVSFYNNEISEKSEIFDDQFSVERPDGSNFTLKIRSTKLEDSAMYFCASSDAYEQYFGPGTRLTVT.

The genes are TRBV10-3 and TRBJ1-5; D remains unclear. Germline V gives CDR1 ENHRY, CDR2 SYGVKD. V shed 0 bases and J shed 5 bases, with 14 bases lying between them. There are 16 residues in the CDR3. The CDR3 sequence: CAISESPSQSDQPQHF. CDR3 nucleotides: TGTGCCATCAGTGAGTCCCCCTCCCAGTCTGATCAGCCCCAGCATTTT.

V is TRBV10-3 and J is TRBJ2-1; 9 bases fit TRBD2. CDR1 is ENHRY, CDR2 SYGVKD, per germline. V shed 0 bases and J 9 bases; nucleotides not matched to a gene: 12. This CDR3 is built from 17 residues. The CDR3 region is CAISESRGGAGVGEQFF. CDR3 in DNA: TGTGCCATCAGTGAGTCACGCGGGGGGGCGGGTGTCGGTGAGCAGTTCTTC.

For the CDR3, the DNA is TGTGCCAGCAGCCGGGACTATCGGACGGCTGAGCAGTTCTTC. Translating it yields CASSRDYRTAEQFF. The rearrangement uses TRBV7-9 and TRBJ2-1; 7 bases are shared with TRBD2. Per germline, CDR1 SEHNR and CDR2 FQNEAQ (reference sequence). The length of the CDR3 is 14 residues. Trimming cost V 5 bases and J 9 bases; bases outside gene matches: 10.

The chain has TRBV5-1 and TRBJ2-4; D possibly corresponds to TRBD2 (6 bases). Germline V CDR1 and CDR2: SGHRS, YFSETQ. The V end lost 4 bases, the J end lost 8 bases, and 13 bases lay between the germline ends. The CDR3 runs 13 residues. The CDR3 protein is CASSAPSGDIQYF. CDR3 in DNA: TGCGCCAGCAGCGCACCCTCGGGGGACATTCAGTACTTC.

The chain has TRBV27 and TRBJ2-1; 13 bases line up with TRBD2. J was trimmed by 7 bases and V by 4 bases; bases with no gene match: 4. The germline gives CDR1 MNHEY, CDR2 SMNVEV (reference sequence). This CDR3 comprises 15 residues. CDR3 region: CASSSTSGGLNEQFF. The CDR3 nucleotides are TGTGCCAGCAGTTCGACTAGCGGGGGGCTGAATGAGCAGTTCTTC.